This TCR beta chain derives from a study of cytomegalovirus exposure and HLA in healthy donors. Study background: As released early, the data held 70 million to 100 million unique TCRs from HLA-typed donors. Whole-study findings and limits: TCR beta chains associated with HLA were, in a later analysis, more clonally expanded than equally common others. Accurate predictions that matched the HLA-A and HLA-B alleles of most subjects were reportedly made from TCR beta sequences.

When sampled, the donors appeared nominally healthy, though they likely had unrecorded immune exposures. The germline V gene encodes CDR1 SEHNR and CDR2 FQNEAQ (reference sequence). V was trimmed by 4 bases and J by 4 bases, leaving 17 bases between them. The length of the CDR3 is 16 residues. Amplification used 60 Vbeta primers and 13 Jbeta primers. Sequencing was performed with immunoSEQ multiplex PCR; in TCRdb, only in-frame clones are kept and a portion is missing. The table records around 140,000 clones, roughly two thirds of them present only once. Details on this clone: Its specificity is unknown.

Sequences were obtained from PBMCs. The clonotype was recovered from a male donor in good health and CMV-seronegative. The V gene is TRBV7-9, the J gene TRBJ2-1, with TRBD1 as a possible D gene (5 bases). The CDR3 here is CASSSRQSGLYNEQFF. In DNA, the CDR3 is TGTGCCAGCAGCTCCCGACAGTCCGGGCTGTACAATGAGCAGTTCTTC.